The rows below give T cell receptor beta chains drawn from one sample of a study of OX40 agonist ivuxolimab in advanced cancers. TCRdb's copy holds only in-frame clones and misses some; the assay was immunoSEQ multiplex PCR. The sample has approximately 74,000 clones, around 86% seen once. The specimen was CD4+ or CD8+ T cells sorted from blood, collected in a trial of the OX40 agonist ivuxolimab. The source of these receptors is an adult with an advanced solid tumor such as melanoma, head and neck, liver or kidney cancer. The CDR3 runs from the conserved cysteine through the conserved F or W. D genes are given only for firm matches. Rows give clone size only sometimes, using once, few, many, or a class for an expanded clone.

d_gene	v_gene	abundance	j_gene	len	CDR3aa	CDR3nt
NA	TRBV9	NA	TRBJ2-3	15	CASSGSGTSTDTQYF	TGTGCCAGCAGCGGCTCCGGGACAAGCACAGATACGCAGTATTTT
NA	TRBV28	NA	TRBJ1-2	15	CASSFPRTASLGYTF	TGTGCCAGCAGTTTCCCCCGGACAGCTTCCCTCGGCTACACCTTC
NA	TRBV14	NA	TRBJ1-1	15	CASSQTYSGGTEAFF	TGTGCCAGCAGCCAAACTTACTCGGGAGGCACTGAAGCTTTCTTT
NA	TRBV25-1	NA	TRBJ1-1	15	CASSENRGASTEAFF	TGTGCCAGCAGTGAAAACCGGGGGGCGAGTACTGAAGCTTTCTTT
NA	TRBV15	NA	TRBJ2-7	15	CATSRVLGQGNEQYF	TGTGCCACCAGCAGAGTTCTGGGCCAGGGGAACGAGCAGTACTTC
NA	TRBV30	few	TRBJ1-5	16	CAYRTGAANSNQPQHF	TGTGCCTACAGGACCGGGGCCGCCAATAGCAATCAGCCCCAGCATTTT
NA	TRBV6-6	NA	TRBJ1-2	12	CASSYSGTNYTF	TGTGCCAGCAGTTACTCCGGGACAAACTACACCTTC
NA	TRBV10-3	NA	TRBJ2-1	14	CAISESAGRNEQFF	TGTGCCATCAGTGAGTCGGCAGGTCGCAATGAGCAGTTCTTC
TRBD1	TRBV5-6	NA	TRBJ1-1	14	CASSSGQGVGEAFF	TGTGCCAGCAGCTCGGGACAGGGTGTAGGTGAAGCTTTCTTT
TRBD1	TRBV6-5	NA	TRBJ2-7	11	CASRQGWEQYF	TGTGCCAGCAGACAGGGGTGGGAGCAGTACTTC
NA	TRBV7-2	NA	TRBJ2-6	15	CASSLSISGANVLTF	TGTGCCAGCAGCTTAAGTATATCTGGGGCCAACGTCCTGACTTTC
NA	TRBV7-2	NA	TRBJ2-7	13	CASSPDRKYEQYF	TGTGCCAGCAGCCCGGACCGAAAATACGAGCAGTACTTC
NA	TRBV5-1	NA	TRBJ2-5	16	CASSSIPGRFTETQYF	TGCGCCAGCAGCTCAATCCCGGGACGCTTCACGGAGACCCAGTACTTC
NA	TRBV7-2	NA	TRBJ1-5	14	CASSARFSNQPQHF	TGTGCCAGCAGCGCCAGATTTAGCAATCAGCCCCAGCATTTT
NA	TRBV18	NA	TRBJ2-2	15	CASSPAVTNTGELFF	TGTGCCAGCTCACCAGCGGTAACGAACACCGGGGAGCTGTTTTTT
TRBD1	TRBV28	few	TRBJ1-1	12	CASSRDRVSAFF	TGTGCCAGCAGTCGGGACAGGGTAAGCGCTTTCTTT
NA	TRBV6-1	NA	TRBJ1-2	13	CASSDDWNSGYTF	TGTGCCAGCAGTGACGACTGGAATAGCGGCTACACCTTC
NA	TRBV9	NA	TRBJ1-4	12	CASSPGEEKLFF	TGTGCCAGCAGCCCAGGGGAGGAAAAACTGTTTTTT
TRBD1	TRBV5-1	NA	TRBJ2-7	14	CASSLSQGAEEQYF	TGCGCCAGCAGCTTATCCCAGGGGGCTGAAGAGCAGTACTTC
NA	TRBV12-5	NA	TRBJ1-1	11	CASSQLTEAFF	TGTGCTAGTTCACAGCTCACTGAAGCTTTCTTT
NA	TRBV28	NA	TRBJ1-4	15	CASSPLGRGNEKLFF	TGTGCCAGCAGCCCCTTGGGGAGGGGTAACGAAAAACTGTTTTTT
TRBD1	TRBV2	few	TRBJ1-1	14	CASSEFWTGVKAFF	TGTGCCAGCAGTGAATTTTGGACAGGTGTGAAAGCTTTCTTT
NA	TRBV11-3	NA	TRBJ2-2	13	CASSGSRAGELFF	TGTGCCAGCAGCGGATCAAGGGCCGGGGAGCTGTTTTTT
NA	TRBV11-2	NA	TRBJ1-3	17	CASSLTSAGARGNTIYF	TGTGCCAGCAGCTTAACATCGGCGGGCGCTCGCGGAAACACCATATATTTT
NA	TRBV7-9	NA	TRBJ1-2	12	CASSLGSYGYTF	TGTGCCAGCAGCTTAGGGAGCTATGGCTACACCTTC
NA	TRBV5-1	once	TRBJ1-1	16	CASSLAVRQLNTEAFF	TGCGCCAGCAGCTTGGCCGTGAGACAGTTGAACACTGAAGCTTTCTTT
NA	TRBV14	NA	TRBJ1-1	13	CASSQDMNTEAFF	TGTGCCAGCAGCCAAGATATGAACACTGAAGCTTTCTTT
NA	TRBV12-5	few	TRBJ1-1	14	CASGLAQGNTEAFF	TGTGCTAGTGGTTTGGCACAGGGGAACACTGAAGCTTTCTTT
NA	TRBV11-3	few	TRBJ1-2	12	CASSLGGYGYTF	TGTGCCAGCAGCTTAGGAGGCTATGGCTACACCTTC
TRBD1	TRBV6-1	NA	TRBJ1-2	13	CASGDRVNYGYTF	TGTGCCAGCGGGGACAGGGTTAACTATGGCTACACCTTC
TRBD2	TRBV6-5	NA	TRBJ2-1	14	CASRPWTSVNEQFF	TGTGCCAGCAGACCCTGGACTAGCGTGAATGAGCAGTTCTTC
NA	TRBV2	NA	TRBJ2-5	15	CASSGESVGQETQYF	TGTGCCAGCAGTGGTGAATCGGTGGGGCAAGAGACCCAGTACTTC
TRBD2	TRBV5-1	NA	TRBJ2-1	14	CASSFRGEDNEQFF	TGCGCCAGCAGCTTCCGGGGGGAGGACAATGAGCAGTTCTTC
TRBD1	TRBV6-6	NA	TRBJ1-5	14	CASREDRRGQPQHF	TGTGCCAGCAGAGAGGACAGGCGGGGTCAGCCCCAGCATTTT
NA	TRBV5-1	NA	TRBJ1-1	13	CASKEAGPNEAFF	TGCGCCAGCAAGGAGGCAGGGCCCAATGAAGCTTTCTTT
TRBD2	TRBV20-1	NA	TRBJ2-3	11	CSVAGEDTQYF	TGCAGTGTGGCGGGAGAAGATACGCAGTATTTT
TRBD1	TRBV29-1	once	TRBJ2-7	13	CSVARDRVDEQYF	TGCAGCGTCGCCCGGGACAGGGTCGACGAGCAGTACTTC
NA	TRBV2	NA	TRBJ2-2	16	CASRETPFGNAGELFF	TGTGCCAGCAGGGAAACTCCCTTTGGGAACGCCGGGGAGCTGTTTTTT
NA	TRBV7-6	NA	TRBJ1-1	14	CASSPGTVNTEAFF	TGTGCCAGCAGTCCCGGGACGGTGAACACTGAAGCTTTCTTT
NA	TRBV6-6	NA	TRBJ1-4	15	CASSYSTATNEKLFF	TGTGCCAGCAGTTACTCGACAGCAACTAATGAAAAACTGTTTTTT
TRBD1	TRBV11-2	NA	TRBJ2-1	14	CASSSRTGGAGQFF	TGTGCCAGCAGCTCGCGGACAGGGGGCGCTGGGCAGTTCTTC
NA	TRBV10-1	few	TRBJ1-2	14	CASSERGPLYGYTF	TGCGCCAGCAGTGAAAGGGGTCCCTTATATGGCTACACCTTC
NA	TRBV7-8	few	TRBJ2-2	12	CASSPGAGELFF	TGTGCCAGCAGCCCCGGGGCCGGGGAGCTGTTTTTT
NA	TRBV27	few	TRBJ2-2	15	CASSPRGIGTGELFF	TGTGCCAGCAGTCCCAGGGGAATAGGCACCGGGGAGCTGTTTTTT
TRBD1	TRBV11-3	NA	TRBJ2-1	17	CASSGRRGTGDYNEQFF	TGTGCCAGCAGCGGCCGCCGCGGGACAGGGGATTACAATGAGCAGTTCTTC
TRBD2	TRBV7-9	once	TRBJ2-2	15	CASSLGAGGSGELFF	TGTGCCAGCAGCTTGGGAGCGGGAGGATCCGGGGAGCTGTTTTTT
TRBD1	TRBV9	NA	TRBJ1-1	15	CASRPQGGLSTEAFF	TGTGCCAGCAGACCTCAGGGGGGGTTGAGCACTGAAGCTTTCTTT
TRBD1	TRBV9	NA	TRBJ1-2	15	CASSPSPGTVPFYTF	TGTGCCAGCAGCCCCTCCCCCGGGACAGTCCCCTTCTACACCTTC
TRBD1	TRBV4-1	NA	TRBJ1-3	16	CASSQPGQGSGNTIYF	TGCGCCAGCAGCCAACCGGGACAGGGCTCTGGAAACACCATATATTTT
TRBD2	TRBV28	NA	TRBJ2-1	14	CASSTPAGVNEQFF	TGTGCCAGCAGCACCCCCGCGGGGGTCAATGAGCAGTTCTTC
TRBD2	TRBV5-4	NA	TRBJ2-5	15	CASSPGAGGHQTQYF	TGTGCCAGCAGCCCCGGGGCGGGGGGCCATCAGACCCAGTACTTC
TRBD2	TRBV29-1	NA	TRBJ2-5	12	CSVETGGETQYF	TGCAGCGTTGAAACGGGAGGGGAGACCCAGTACTTC
NA	TRBV6-5	NA	TRBJ2-7	14	CASSYSGESYEQYF	TGTGCCAGCAGTTACTCTGGCGAATCCTACGAGCAGTACTTC